The present T cell receptor (beta chain) was sequenced within a study of human thymus T cells. Corrective heart surgery yielded the resections from which the thymus tissue came. Regarding this clone: What it recognizes is unknown.

Overall study results and limits: Thymic repertoires overlap heavily among unrelated individuals, related research has reported.

The trim removed 1 base at V and 2 bases at J, leaving 0 bases unmatched. Germline V gives CDR1 MNHNS, CDR2 SASEGT. This CDR3 contains 15 residues. This table comes from immunoSEQ multiplex PCR, and its TCRdb copy is limited to in-frame clones, with some not included. The data contain roughly 130,000 clones, around 94% of them singletons. Sequencing was carried out using thymus tissue. The chain employs TRBV6-1 and TRBJ1-1, with TRBD1 identical over 11 bases. This sequence originates from a boy younger than two with a congenital heart defect but otherwise immunologically healthy. This chain's CDR3 is CASSEGTGGNTEAFF. The CDR3 DNA sequence: TGTGCCAGCAGTGAAGGGACAGGGGGCAACACTGAAGCTTTCTTT.